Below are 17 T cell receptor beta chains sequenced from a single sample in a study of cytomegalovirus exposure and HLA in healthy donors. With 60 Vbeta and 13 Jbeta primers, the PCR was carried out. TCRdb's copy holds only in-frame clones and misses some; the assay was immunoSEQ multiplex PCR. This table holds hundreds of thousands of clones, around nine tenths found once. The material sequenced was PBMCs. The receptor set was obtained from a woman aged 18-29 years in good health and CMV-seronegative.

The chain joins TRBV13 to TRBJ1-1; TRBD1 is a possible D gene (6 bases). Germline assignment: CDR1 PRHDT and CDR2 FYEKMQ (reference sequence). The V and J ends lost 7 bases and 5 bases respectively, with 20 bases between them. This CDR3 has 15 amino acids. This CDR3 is CASTRGGDLRTEAFF. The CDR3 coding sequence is TGTGCCAGCACCCGAGGGGGGGACTTGAGAACTGAAGCTTTCTTT. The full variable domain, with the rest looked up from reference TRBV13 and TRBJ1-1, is AAGVIQSPRHLIKEKRETATLKCYPIPRHDTVYWYQQGPGQDPQFLISFYEKMQSDKGSIPDRFSAQQFSDYHSELNMSSLELGDSALYFCASTRGGDLRTEAFFGQGTRLTVV.

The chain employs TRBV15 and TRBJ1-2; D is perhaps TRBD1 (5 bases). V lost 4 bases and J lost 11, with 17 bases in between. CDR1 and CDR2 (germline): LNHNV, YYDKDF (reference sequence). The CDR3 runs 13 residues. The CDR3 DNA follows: TGTGCCACCAGCAAGAGGGAACCGGGGGGTTACACCTTC. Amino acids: CATSKREPGGYTF.

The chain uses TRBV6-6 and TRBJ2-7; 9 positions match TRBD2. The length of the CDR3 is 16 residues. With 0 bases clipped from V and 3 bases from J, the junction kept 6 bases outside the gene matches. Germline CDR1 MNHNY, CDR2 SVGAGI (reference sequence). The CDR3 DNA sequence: TGTGCCAGCAGTTACTCGGGCGGGGGGGTCGACTACGAGCAGTACTTC. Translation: CASSYSGGGVDYEQYF.

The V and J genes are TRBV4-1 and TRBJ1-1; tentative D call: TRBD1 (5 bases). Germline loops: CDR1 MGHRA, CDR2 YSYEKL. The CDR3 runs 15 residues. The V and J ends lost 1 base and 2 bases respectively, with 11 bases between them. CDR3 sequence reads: CASSQAGGTNTEAFF. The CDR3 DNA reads TGCGCCAGCAGCCAAGCGGGGGGAACTAACACTGAAGCTTTCTTT.

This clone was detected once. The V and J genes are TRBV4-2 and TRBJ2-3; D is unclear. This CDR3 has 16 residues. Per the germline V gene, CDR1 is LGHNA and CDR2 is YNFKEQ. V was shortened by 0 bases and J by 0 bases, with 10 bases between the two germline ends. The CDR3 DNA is TGTGCCAGCAGCCAAGAATGGCGGCCGAGCACAGATACGCAGTATTTT. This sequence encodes CASSQEWRPSTDTQYF.

DNA of the CDR3: TGTGCCAGCAGCTTTATGGCAGGGGCCAAGAAAACCCAGTACTTC. Translated, it gives CASSFMAGAKKTQYF. This chain joins TRBV11-2 and TRBJ2-5; D is perhaps TRBD1 (6 bases). Germline lookup yields CDR1 SGHAT and CDR2 FQNNGV. The CDR3 runs to 15 residues. Trimming removed 3 bases from V and 8 bases from J, with 19 bases in between.

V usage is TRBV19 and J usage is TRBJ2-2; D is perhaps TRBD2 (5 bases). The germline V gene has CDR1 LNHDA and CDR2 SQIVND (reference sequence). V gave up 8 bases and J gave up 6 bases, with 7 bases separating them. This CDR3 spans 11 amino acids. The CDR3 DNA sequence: TGTGCCAGTCGGACTGCCGGGGAGCTGTTTTTT. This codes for CASRTAGELFF. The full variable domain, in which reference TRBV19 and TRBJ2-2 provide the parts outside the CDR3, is DGGITQSPKYLFRKEGQNVTLSCEQNLNHDAMYWYRQDPGQGLRLIYYSQIVNDFQKGDIAEGYSVSREKKESFPLTVTSAQKNPTAFYLCASRTAGELFFGEGSRLTVL.

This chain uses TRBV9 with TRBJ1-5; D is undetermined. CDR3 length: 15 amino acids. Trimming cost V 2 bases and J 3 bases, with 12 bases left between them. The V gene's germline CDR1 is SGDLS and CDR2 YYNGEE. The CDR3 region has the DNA TGTGCCAGCAGCGTCGGGGTTTTTGCCAATCAGCCCCAGCATTTT. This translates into CASSVGVFANQPQHF.

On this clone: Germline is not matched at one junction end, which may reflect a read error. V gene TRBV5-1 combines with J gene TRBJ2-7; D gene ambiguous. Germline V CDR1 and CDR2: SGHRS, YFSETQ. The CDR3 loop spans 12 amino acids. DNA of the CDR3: TGCGCCAGCAGCTTGGATTCCTCCGAGCAGTACTTC. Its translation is CASSLDSSEQYF.

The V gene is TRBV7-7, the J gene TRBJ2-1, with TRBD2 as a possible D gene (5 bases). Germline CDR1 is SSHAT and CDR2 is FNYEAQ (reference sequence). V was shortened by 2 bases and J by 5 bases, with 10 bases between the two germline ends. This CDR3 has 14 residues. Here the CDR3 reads CASSLSYSDNEQFF. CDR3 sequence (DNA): TGTGCCAGCAGCTTATCGTATAGCGACAATGAGCAGTTCTTC.

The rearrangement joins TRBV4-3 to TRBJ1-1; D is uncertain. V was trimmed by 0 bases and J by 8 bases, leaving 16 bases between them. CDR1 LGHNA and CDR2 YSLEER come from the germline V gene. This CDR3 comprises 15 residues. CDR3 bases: TGCGCCAGCAGCCAAGAAACTTCCCGGCCCAGGGAAGCTTTCTTT. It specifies CASSQETSRPREAFF.

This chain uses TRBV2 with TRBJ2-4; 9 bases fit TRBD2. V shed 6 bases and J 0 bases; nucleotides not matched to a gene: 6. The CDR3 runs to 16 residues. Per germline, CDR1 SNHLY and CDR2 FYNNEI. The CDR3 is CASSASGVIAKNIQYF. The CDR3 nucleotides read TGTGCCAGCAGCGCTAGCGGGGTGATAGCCAAAAACATTCAGTACTTC.

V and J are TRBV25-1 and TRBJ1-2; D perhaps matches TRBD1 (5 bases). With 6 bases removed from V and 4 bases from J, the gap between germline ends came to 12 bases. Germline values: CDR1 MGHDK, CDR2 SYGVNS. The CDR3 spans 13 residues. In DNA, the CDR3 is TGTGCCAGCAGCCCGACAGCCAGCTATGGCTACACCTTC. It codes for CASSPTASYGYTF.

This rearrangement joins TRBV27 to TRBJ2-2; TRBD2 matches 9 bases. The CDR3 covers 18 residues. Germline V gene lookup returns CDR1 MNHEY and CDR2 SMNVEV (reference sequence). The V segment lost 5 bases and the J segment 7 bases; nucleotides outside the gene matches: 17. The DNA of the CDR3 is TGTGCCAGCAGTCCCACCAAGGGACTAGCTAATCAGAACGGGGAGCTGTTTTTT. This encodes CASSPTKGLANQNGELFF.

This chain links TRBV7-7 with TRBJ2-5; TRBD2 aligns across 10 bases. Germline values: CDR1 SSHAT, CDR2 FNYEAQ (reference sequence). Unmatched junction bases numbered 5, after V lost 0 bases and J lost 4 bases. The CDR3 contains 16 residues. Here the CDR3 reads CASSLALAGVSETQYF. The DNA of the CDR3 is TGTGCCAGCAGCTTAGCGCTAGCGGGGGTATCAGAGACCCAGTACTTC.

The CDR3 DNA reads as TGTGCCAGCAGCTTAGATCCGGGGAGCTCCTACGAGCAGTACTTC. It is translated as CASSLDPGSSYEQYF. The rearrangement joins TRBV7-9 to TRBJ2-7, with D maybe TRBD2 (5 bases). This CDR3 is 15 amino acids long. The germline V and J ends were trimmed by 1 base and 0 bases, with 10 bases remaining between them. Germline CDR1 is SEHNR and CDR2 is FQNEAQ (reference sequence).

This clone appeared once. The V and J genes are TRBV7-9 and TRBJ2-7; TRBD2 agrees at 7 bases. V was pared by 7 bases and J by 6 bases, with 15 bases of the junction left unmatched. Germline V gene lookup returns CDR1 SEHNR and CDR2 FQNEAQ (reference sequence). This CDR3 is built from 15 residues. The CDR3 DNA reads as TGTGCCAGCACCACGTCCGGGGGGAGGAAGGCCGAGCAGTACTTC. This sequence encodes CASTTSGGRKAEQYF.